This TCR beta chain stems from a study of Ad26.COV2.S vaccination and SARS-CoV-2 variants. Looking at the study overall: Ad26.COV2.S, an intramuscular injection, was given once or twice 56 days apart. Study findings and constraints: Non-spike TCR breadth did not differ much between vaccine and placebo recipients.

The treatment here: 19 received Ad26.COV2.S at low or high dose, single or two shots; about 5 received placebo; per-sample allocation not given. Collection of samples fell on day 63 after the first vaccine or placebo injection. As concerns this clone: Its specificity is unknown.

Germline assignment: CDR1 MRHNA and CDR2 SNTAGT. The CDR3 is made up of 15 amino acids. Trimming took off 3 bases at V and 4 bases at J, with 10 bases between the two ends. TCRdb's copy holds only in-frame clones and misses some; the assay was immunoSEQ multiplex PCR. The sample lists about 350,000 clones, about 85% occurring once. This sequence was found in a person between 18 and 60 years old who received the Ad26.COV2.S COVID-19 vaccine or a placebo. The specimen was peripheral blood, collected in a trial of Ad26.COV2.S vaccine versus placebo. This chain connects TRBV6-4 to TRBJ1-6, with no clear D. The CDR3 here is CASSEGSFYNSPLHF. The CDR3 nucleotides are TGTGCCAGCAGTGAAGGCTCTTTTTATAATTCACCCCTCCACTTT.